The clone carrying this T cell receptor beta chain was detected only a few times. Its antigen is undetermined. This record belongs to a study of beta chain features in type 1 diabetes. The germline CDR1 and CDR2 sequences are SGHDN and FVKESK. CDR3 length equals 17 residues. Trimming removed 3 bases from V and 6 bases from J; junction bases left unmatched: 10. General observations from the study: Patients with Type 1 diabetes showed moderately but significantly shorter TCRB CDR3s in all four CD4+ subsets.

What was sequenced were expressed TCRB transcripts, since all of the isolated RNA had been reverse transcribed. Profiling relied on immunoSEQ multiplex PCR, and the TCRdb table lists in-frame clones only, not all of them. The sample records a few hundred thousand clones, over 11% being singletons. The origin of this receptor is a man aged 25 to 40 with type 1 diabetes. Material for sequencing was naive CD4+ T cells from blood. The chain carries TRBV14 and TRBJ2-2; 10 nucleotides align to TRBD2. In nucleotides, the CDR3 is TGTGCCAGCAGCCACCGTTCCAGGCTAGCGGGAGCCGGGGAGCTGTTTTTT. Translated: CASSHRSRLAGAGELFF.